The 3 T cell receptor beta chains in this list originate from one sample, sequenced in a study of early T cells in non-severe SARS-CoV-2 infection. TCRdb recomputed calls from the 5' RACE reads with MiXCR, one row per CDR3 protein. Of about 59,000 distinct CDR3 sequences in the sample, 13% were seen once. The material sequenced was whole blood, taken at baseline. These receptors were obtained from an adult who was a healthcare worker with PCR-confirmed SARS-CoV-2 infection or an uninfected control (not recorded which).

This clonotype was picked up a small number of times. The chain recombines TRBV7-9 with TRBJ2-3, with D uncertain. The CDR3 runs 14 residues. The V end lost 1 base, the J end lost 3 bases, and 8 bases lay between the germline ends. Germline V gene lookup returns CDR1 SEHNR and CDR2 FQNEAQ (reference sequence). CDR3 nucleotide sequence: TGTGCCAGCAGCTTAGTCCTCGGGACAGATACGCAGTATTTT. Protein: CASSLVLGTDTQYF.

In this sample, this clonotype turned up many times. V gene TRBV24-1 combines with J gene TRBJ2-7, with TRBD1 identical over 10 bases. The CDR3 is made up of 14 amino acids. Per the germline V gene, CDR1 is KGHDR and CDR2 is SFDVKD. The trim removed 6 bases at V and 4 bases at J, leaving 5 bases unmatched. The CDR3 reads CATSSGTGVYEQYF. Here the CDR3 DNA reads TGTGCCACCAGTTCCGGGACAGGGGTGTACGAGCAGTACTTC.

This clonotype was seen a handful of times. The chain is built from TRBV5-1 and TRBJ2-7, with 11 nucleotides matching TRBD1. Trimming at V came to 3 bases and at J to 5 bases, leaving 4 bases not matched to a gene. The germline V gene encodes CDR1 SGHRS and CDR2 YFSETQ. This CDR3 comprises 14 residues. The CDR3 region is CASSWTGGLDEQYF. CDR3 sequence (DNA): TGCGCCAGCAGCTGGACAGGGGGCCTGGACGAGCAGTACTTC.